This T cell receptor (beta chain) was sequenced in a study of cytomegalovirus exposure and HLA in healthy donors. Details on this clone: Its target is not known.

Overall study results and limits: HLA-A and HLA-B allele assignments for most subjects were reportedly predicted accurately using TCR beta sequences. An analysis that was carried out later associated some 17,000 TCR beta sequences with HLA alleles at 0.05 false discovery rate. Some highly shared sequence variants likely arose as a pipeline artifact.

PCR used 60 Vbeta primers and 13 Jbeta primers. Measured with immunoSEQ multiplex PCR; TCRdb has only the in-frame clones, and not every one. This sample contains about 42,000 clones. Germline CDR1 and CDR2: MGHRA and YSYEKL. The CDR3 is 18 amino acids. Trimming at V came to 1 base and at J to 0 bases, leaving 5 bases not matched to a gene. Sample: PBMCs. This sequence originates from a man under 40 in good health and CMV-seronegative. The chain links TRBV4-1 to TRBJ2-3; TRBD2 aligns across 12 bases. The DNA of the CDR3 is TGCGCCAGCAGCCAAGTTCCTAGCGGGAGGGCCAGCACAGATACGCAGTATTTT. Translated: CASSQVPSGRASTDTQYF.